Listed below are T cell receptor beta chains from one sample, sequenced in a study of blood T cell repertoires in COVID-19. Repertoires were generated with immunoSEQ multiplex PCR, while TCRdb's copy carries only in-frame clones and drops some. The sample includes 130,000 to 150,000 clones, 80% to 90% of them seen just once. The specimen was peripheral blood. Receptor source: an older woman with COVID-19, enrolled during active disease. CDR3s include the opening cysteine and the closing phenylalanine or tryptophan. D genes are given only for firm matches. Only part of the rows carry a size: once, few, many, or a class if the clone is expanded.

J	size	V	D	CDR3	DNA
TRBJ1-1	NA	TRBV10-3	TRBD1	CAIRGQGAWNTEAFF	TGTGCCATCAGAGGACAGGGGGCGTGGAACACTGAAGCTTTCTTT
TRBJ1-6	NA	TRBV5-1	TRBD1	CASSLAGQGSSPLHF	TGCGCCAGCAGCTTGGCGGGACAGGGAAGCTCACCCCTCCACTTT
TRBJ1-1	NA	TRBV10-3	TRBD1	CASGQGADNTEAFF	TGTGCCAGCGGACAGGGGGCCGATAACACTGAAGCTTTCTTT
TRBJ1-5	NA	TRBV19	NA	CASSIDGTSQQPQHF	TGTGCCAGTAGTATAGATGGGACAAGCCAACAGCCCCAGCATTTT
TRBJ2-1	NA	TRBV4-2	TRBD2	CASSQDRTSGVYNEQFF	TGTGCCAGCAGCCAAGACAGGACTAGCGGAGTATACAATGAGCAGTTCTTC
TRBJ1-5	NA	TRBV7-2	TRBD1	CASSSGQGGQPQHF	TGTGCCAGCAGCTCGGGACAGGGGGGCCAGCCCCAGCATTTT
TRBJ2-5	NA	TRBV4-2	TRBD2	CASSQDLAGGRFQETQYF	TGTGCCAGCAGCCAAGATCTAGCGGGAGGCCGATTCCAAGAGACCCAGTACTTC
TRBJ1-1	NA	TRBV3-1/TRBV3-2	NA	CASSQGRGTEAFF	TGTGCCAGCAGCCAAGGAAGGGGTACTGAAGCTTTCTTT
TRBJ2-7	NA	TRBV7-2	NA	CASSHDRSYYEQYF	TGTGCCAGCAGCCACGACAGGTCCTACTACGAGCAGTACTTC
TRBJ1-1	NA	TRBV5-1	NA	CASSLEGVYANTEAFF	TGCGCCAGCAGCTTGGAGGGAGTGTATGCGAACACTGAAGCTTTCTTT
TRBJ1-4	NA	TRBV11-2	NA	CASSLDLGDPNEKLFF	TGTGCCAGCAGCTTAGATCTGGGAGACCCTAATGAAAAACTGTTTTTT
TRBJ2-6	NA	TRBV11-2	TRBD1	CASSITGTGIPGANVLTF	TGTGCCAGCAGCATCACCGGGACAGGGATCCCTGGGGCCAACGTCCTGACTTTC
TRBJ2-1	NA	TRBV3-1/TRBV3-2	NA	CASSQGPSSGEQFF	TGTGCCAGCAGCCAAGGTCCTAGTTCCGGTGAGCAGTTCTTC
TRBJ1-1	NA	TRBV2	NA	CASNDGGVEAFF	TGTGCCAGCAATGACGGGGGGGTCGAAGCTTTCTTT
TRBJ2-3	NA	TRBV3-1/TRBV3-2	TRBD2	CASSQSIAGLGTDTQYF	TGTGCCAGCAGCCAATCTATAGCGGGGCTGGGGACAGATACGCAGTATTTT
TRBJ2-5	once	TRBV11-2	TRBD2	CASSFLAGSYQETQYF	TGTGCCAGCAGCTTTCTAGCGGGGTCTTACCAAGAGACCCAGTACTTC
TRBJ1-2	NA	TRBV18	TRBD1	CASSPGDRGFPF	TGTGCCAGCTCACCAGGGGACAGAGGGTTTCCCTTC
TRBJ2-7	NA	TRBV20-1	TRBD2	CSASGGLAGSSYEQYF	TGCAGTGCTAGTGGAGGACTAGCGGGGTCCTCCTACGAGCAGTACTTC
TRBJ2-7	NA	TRBV28	TRBD2	CASTLLAGPYEQYF	TGTGCCAGCACCTTACTAGCGGGACCCTACGAGCAGTACTTC